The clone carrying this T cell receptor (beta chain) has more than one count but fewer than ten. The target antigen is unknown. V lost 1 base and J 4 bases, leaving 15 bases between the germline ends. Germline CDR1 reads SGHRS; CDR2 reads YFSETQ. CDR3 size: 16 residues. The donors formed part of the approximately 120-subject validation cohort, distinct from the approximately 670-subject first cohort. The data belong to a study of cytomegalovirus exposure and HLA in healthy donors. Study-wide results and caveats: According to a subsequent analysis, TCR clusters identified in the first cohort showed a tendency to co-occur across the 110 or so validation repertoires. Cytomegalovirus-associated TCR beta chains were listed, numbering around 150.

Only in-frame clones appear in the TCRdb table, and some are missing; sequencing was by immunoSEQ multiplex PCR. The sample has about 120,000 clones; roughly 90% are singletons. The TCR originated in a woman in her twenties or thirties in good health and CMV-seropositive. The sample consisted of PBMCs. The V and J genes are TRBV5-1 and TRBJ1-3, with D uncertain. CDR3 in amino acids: CASSLKGPAAGNTIYF. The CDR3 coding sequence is TGCGCCAGCAGCTTGAAAGGTCCCGCGGCGGGAAACACCATATATTTT.